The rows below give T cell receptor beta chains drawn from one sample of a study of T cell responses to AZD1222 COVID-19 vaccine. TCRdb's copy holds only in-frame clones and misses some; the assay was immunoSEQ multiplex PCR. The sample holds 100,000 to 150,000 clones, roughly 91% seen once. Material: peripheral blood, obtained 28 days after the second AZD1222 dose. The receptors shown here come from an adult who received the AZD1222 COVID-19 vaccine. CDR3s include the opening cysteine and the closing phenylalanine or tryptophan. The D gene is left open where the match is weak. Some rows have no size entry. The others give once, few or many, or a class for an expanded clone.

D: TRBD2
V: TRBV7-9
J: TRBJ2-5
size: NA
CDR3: CASSRTSTNQETQYF
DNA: TGTGCCAGCAGCAGGACTAGCACTAACCAAGAGACCCAGTACTTC

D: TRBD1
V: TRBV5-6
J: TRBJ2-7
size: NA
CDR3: CASSLRGQSFNEQYF
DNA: TGTGCCAGCAGCTTAAGGGGACAGTCGTTTAACGAGCAGTACTTC

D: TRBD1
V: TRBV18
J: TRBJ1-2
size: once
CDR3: CASSSGQGTVNYGYTF
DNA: TGTGCCAGCTCATCGGGACAGGGTACGGTTAACTATGGCTACACCTTC

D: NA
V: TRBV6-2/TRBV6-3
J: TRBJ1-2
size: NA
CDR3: CASSQERSVGGYTF
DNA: TGTGCCAGCAGTCAGGAGAGGTCGGTAGGTGGCTACACCTTC

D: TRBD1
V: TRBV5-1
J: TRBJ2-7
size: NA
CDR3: CASSFRDRVREQYF
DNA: TGCGCCAGCAGCTTCCGGGACAGGGTACGCGAGCAGTACTTC

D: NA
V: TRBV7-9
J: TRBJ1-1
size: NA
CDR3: CASSLDFGLNTEAFF
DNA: TGTGCCAGCAGCTTAGATTTTGGGCTGAACACTGAAGCTTTCTTT

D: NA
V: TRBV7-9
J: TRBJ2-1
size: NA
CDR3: CASSLTADEQFF
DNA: TGTGCCAGCAGCTTAACGGCAGATGAGCAGTTCTTC

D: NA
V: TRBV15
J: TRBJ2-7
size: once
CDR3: CATSPKQLYEQYF
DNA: TGTGCCACCAGCCCAAAACAGCTATACGAGCAGTACTTC

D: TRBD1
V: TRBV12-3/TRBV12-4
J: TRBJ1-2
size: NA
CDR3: CASSLGQIMAGTF
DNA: TGTGCCAGCAGTTTGGGACAGATCATGGCTGGGACCTTC

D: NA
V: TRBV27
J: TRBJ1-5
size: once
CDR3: CASSQSSRRAQHF
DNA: TGTGCCAGCAGCCAATCATCTCGGAGGGCCCAGCATTTT

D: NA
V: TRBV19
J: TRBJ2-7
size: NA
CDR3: CASSYWSPGYYEQYF
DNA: TGTGCCAGTAGTTACTGGTCCCCCGGTTACTACGAGCAGTACTTC

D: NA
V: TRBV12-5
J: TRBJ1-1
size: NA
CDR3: CASGFPGGRTEAFF
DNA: TGTGCTAGTGGTTTCCCTGGAGGGCGCACTGAAGCTTTCTTT

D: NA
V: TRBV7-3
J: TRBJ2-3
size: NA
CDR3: CASSVVPWDTQYF
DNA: TGTGCCAGCAGCGTCGTCCCTTGGGATACGCAGTATTTT

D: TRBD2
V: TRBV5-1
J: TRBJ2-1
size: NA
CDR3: CASSPLLAGDGNEQFF
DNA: TGCGCCAGCAGCCCGCTCCTAGCGGGAGACGGCAATGAGCAGTTCTTC

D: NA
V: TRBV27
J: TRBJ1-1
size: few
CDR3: CASSLGSRAFF
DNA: TGTGCCAGCAGTTTAGGATCTAGAGCTTTCTTT

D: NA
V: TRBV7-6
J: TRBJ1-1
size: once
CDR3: CASSQRGGVTEAFF
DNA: TGTGCCAGCAGTCAGCGGGGAGGGGTCACTGAAGCTTTCTTT

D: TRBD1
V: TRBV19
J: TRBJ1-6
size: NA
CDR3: CATRDRGAYNSPLHF
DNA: TGTGCCACCCGGGACAGGGGTGCCTATAATTCACCCCTCCACTTT

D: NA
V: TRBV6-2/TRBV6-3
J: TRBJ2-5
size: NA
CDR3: CASSWGHSGETQYF
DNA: TGTGCCAGCAGTTGGGGACATTCCGGAGAGACCCAGTACTTC

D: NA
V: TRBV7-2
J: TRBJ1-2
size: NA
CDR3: CASSLSEGPALLVYTF
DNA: TGTGCCAGCAGCTTAAGCGAGGGGCCGGCCCTTCTCGTCTACACCTTC

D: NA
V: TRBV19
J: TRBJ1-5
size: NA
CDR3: CASSTGGGGQPQHF
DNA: TGTGCCAGTAGTACCGGCGGGGGGGGTCAGCCCCAGCATTTT

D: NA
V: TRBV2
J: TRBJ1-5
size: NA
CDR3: CASSGGFDQPQHF
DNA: TGTGCCAGCAGTGGAGGGTTCGATCAGCCCCAGCATTTT

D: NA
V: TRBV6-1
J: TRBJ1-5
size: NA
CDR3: CASSEDPRPGETRNQPQHF
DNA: TGTGCCAGCAGTGAAGATCCTCGGCCTGGGGAAACCCGCAATCAGCCCCAGCATTTT

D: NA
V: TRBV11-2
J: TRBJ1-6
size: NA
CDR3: CASSTSNSPLHF
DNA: TGTGCCAGCAGCACTAGTAATTCACCCCTCCACTTT

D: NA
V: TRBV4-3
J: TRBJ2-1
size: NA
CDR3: CASSQDYRAAYNEQFF
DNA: TGCGCCAGCAGCCAAGATTACAGGGCGGCCTACAATGAGCAGTTCTTC

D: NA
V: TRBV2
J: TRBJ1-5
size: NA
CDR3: CASSPGHGHQPQHF
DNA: TGTGCCAGCAGTCCCGGACACGGGCATCAGCCCCAGCATTTT

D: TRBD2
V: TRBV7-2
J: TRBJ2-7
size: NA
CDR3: CASSLLAGRNYEQYF
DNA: TGTGCCAGCAGCTTACTAGCGGGGAGAAATTACGAGCAGTACTTC

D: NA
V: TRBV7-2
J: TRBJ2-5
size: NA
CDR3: CASLNPPGTRQETQYF
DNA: TGTGCCAGCCTCAACCCCCCCGGGACACGACAAGAGACCCAGTACTTC

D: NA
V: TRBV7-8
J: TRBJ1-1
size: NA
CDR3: CASSKSRGTEAFF
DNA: TGTGCCAGCAGCAAATCAAGGGGAACTGAAGCTTTCTTT

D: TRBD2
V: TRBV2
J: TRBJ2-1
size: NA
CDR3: CASLDGRTSYNEQFF
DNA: TGTGCCAGTTTAGACGGGAGGACGTCCTACAATGAGCAGTTCTTC

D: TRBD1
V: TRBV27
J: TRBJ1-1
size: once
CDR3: CASSLRTGGSEAFF
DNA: TGTGCCAGCAGTTTAAGGACAGGGGGCTCTGAAGCTTTCTTT

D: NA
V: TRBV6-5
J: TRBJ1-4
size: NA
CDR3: CASTWGEKLFF
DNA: TGTGCCAGCACCTGGGGCGAAAAACTGTTTTTT

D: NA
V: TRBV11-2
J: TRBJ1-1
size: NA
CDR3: CASSLSSRSSHEAFF
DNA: TGTGCCAGCAGCTTAAGTAGTCGATCTAGCCACGAAGCTTTCTTT

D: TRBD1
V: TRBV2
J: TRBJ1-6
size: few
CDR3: CASWVGQYNSPLHF
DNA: TGTGCCAGCTGGGTGGGACAGTATAATTCACCCCTCCACTTT

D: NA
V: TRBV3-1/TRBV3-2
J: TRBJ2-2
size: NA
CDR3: CASSQGNFRTGELFF
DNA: TGTGCCAGCAGCCAAGGAAACTTCCGGACCGGGGAGCTGTTTTTT

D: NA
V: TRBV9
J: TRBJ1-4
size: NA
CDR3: CASSRRQLNEKLFF
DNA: TGTGCCAGCAGCCGAAGACAGCTAAATGAAAAACTGTTTTTT

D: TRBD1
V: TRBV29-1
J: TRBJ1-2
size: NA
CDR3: CSVEDPRTGGVGYTF
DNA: TGCAGCGTTGAAGATCCCCGGACAGGGGGTGTGGGCTACACCTTC

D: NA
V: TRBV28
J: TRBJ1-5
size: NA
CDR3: CASKKLGTSNQPQHF
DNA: TGTGCCAGCAAAAAGTTAGGCACTAGCAATCAGCCCCAGCATTTT

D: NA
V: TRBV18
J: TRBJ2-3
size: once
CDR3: CASSSRDFTDTQYF
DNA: TGTGCCAGCTCATCCCGGGACTTCACAGATACGCAGTATTTT

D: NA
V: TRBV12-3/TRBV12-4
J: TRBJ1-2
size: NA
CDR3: CASSRGEGYTF
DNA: TGTGCCAGCAGCCGGGGAGAAGGCTACACCTTC

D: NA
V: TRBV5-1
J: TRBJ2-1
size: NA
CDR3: CASRTAGTNHHNEQFF
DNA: TGCGCCAGCAGAACCGCCGGGACAAACCACCACAATGAGCAGTTCTTC

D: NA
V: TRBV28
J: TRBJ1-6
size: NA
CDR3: CASSPGPGYSPLHF
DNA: TGTGCCAGCAGTCCGGGGCCAGGGTATTCACCCCTCCACTTT

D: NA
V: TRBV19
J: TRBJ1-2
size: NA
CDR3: CASSIDAGLYLDGYTF
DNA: TGTGCCAGTAGTATAGACGCCGGGCTCTACCTCGATGGCTACACCTTC

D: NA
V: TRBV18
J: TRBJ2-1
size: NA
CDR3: CASSPPQRVYEQFF
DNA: TGTGCCAGCTCACCACCGCAGAGGGTCTATGAGCAGTTCTTC

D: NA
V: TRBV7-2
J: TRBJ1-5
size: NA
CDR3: CASSLAAAGYSNQPQHF
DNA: TGTGCCAGCAGCTTAGCGGCCGCAGGGTATAGCAATCAGCCCCAGCATTTT

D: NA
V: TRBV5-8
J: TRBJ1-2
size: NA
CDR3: CASSLEGGYGYTF
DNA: TGTGCCAGCAGCTTGGAGGGGGGGTATGGCTACACCTTC

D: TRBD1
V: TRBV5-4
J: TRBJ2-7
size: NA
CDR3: CASSEEISTGDYEQYF
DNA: TGTGCCAGCAGCGAAGAAATTTCTACAGGGGACTACGAGCAGTACTTC

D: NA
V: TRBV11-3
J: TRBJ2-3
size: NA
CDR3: CASSLDLANTQYF
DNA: TGTGCCAGCAGCTTAGATTTGGCGAATACGCAGTATTTT

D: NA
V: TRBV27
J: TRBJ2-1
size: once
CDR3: CASSLSSLGTAPVWEQFF
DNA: TGTGCCAGCAGTTTATCCTCCCTTGGGACGGCACCCGTATGGGAGCAGTTCTTC

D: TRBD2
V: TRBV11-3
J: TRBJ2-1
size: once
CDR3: CASSLGLAGAPYGYNEQFF
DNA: TGTGCCAGCAGCTTAGGACTAGCGGGAGCCCCTTACGGGTACAATGAGCAGTTCTTC

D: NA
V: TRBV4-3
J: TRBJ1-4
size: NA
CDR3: CASSQNVATNEKLFF
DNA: TGCGCCAGCAGCCAGAACGTTGCAACTAATGAAAAACTGTTTTTT

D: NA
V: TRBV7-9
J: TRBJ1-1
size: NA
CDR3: CASSLSGSSEAFF
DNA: TGTGCCAGCAGCTTAAGCGGTTCTTCTGAAGCTTTCTTT

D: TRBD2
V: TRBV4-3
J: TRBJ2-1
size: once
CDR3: CASSQDWREWDNEQFF
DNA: TGCGCCAGCAGCCAAGACTGGCGGGAGTGGGATAATGAGCAGTTCTTC